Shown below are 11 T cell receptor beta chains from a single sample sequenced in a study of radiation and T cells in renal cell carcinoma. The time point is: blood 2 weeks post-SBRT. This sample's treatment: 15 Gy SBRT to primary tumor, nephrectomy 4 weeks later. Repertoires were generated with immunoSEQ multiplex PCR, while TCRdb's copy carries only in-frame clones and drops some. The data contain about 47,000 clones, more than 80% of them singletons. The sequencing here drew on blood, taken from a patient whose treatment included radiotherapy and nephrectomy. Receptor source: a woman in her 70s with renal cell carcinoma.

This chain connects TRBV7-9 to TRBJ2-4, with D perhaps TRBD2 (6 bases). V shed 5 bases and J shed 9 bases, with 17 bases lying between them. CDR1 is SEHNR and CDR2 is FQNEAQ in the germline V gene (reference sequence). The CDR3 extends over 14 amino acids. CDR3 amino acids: CASSTSHQRGIQYF. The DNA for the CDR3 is TGTGCCAGCAGCACTAGCCACCAACGGGGCATTCAGTACTTC.

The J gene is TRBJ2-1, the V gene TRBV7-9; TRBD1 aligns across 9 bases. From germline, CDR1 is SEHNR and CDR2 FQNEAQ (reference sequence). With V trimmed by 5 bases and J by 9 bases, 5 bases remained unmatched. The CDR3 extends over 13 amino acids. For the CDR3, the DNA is TGTGCCAGCAGCCAACAGGGGGCTGGTGAGCAGTTCTTC. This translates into CASSQQGAGEQFF.

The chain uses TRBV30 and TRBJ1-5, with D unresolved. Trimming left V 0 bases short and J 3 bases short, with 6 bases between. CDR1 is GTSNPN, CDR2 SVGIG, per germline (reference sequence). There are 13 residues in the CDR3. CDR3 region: CAWSVGDNQPQHF. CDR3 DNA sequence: TGTGCCTGGAGTGTAGGTGACAATCAGCCCCAGCATTTT.

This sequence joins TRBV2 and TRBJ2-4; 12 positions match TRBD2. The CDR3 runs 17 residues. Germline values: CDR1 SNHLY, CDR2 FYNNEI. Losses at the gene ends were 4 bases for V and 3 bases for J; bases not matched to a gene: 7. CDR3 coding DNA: TGTGCCAGCAGTGCTCTAGCGGGGGGGCTAAGCAAAAACATTCAGTACTTC. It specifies CASSALAGGLSKNIQYF. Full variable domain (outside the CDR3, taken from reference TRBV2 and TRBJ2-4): EPEVTQTPSHQVTQMGQEVILRCVPISNHLYFYWYRQILGQKVEFLVSFYNNEISEKSEIFDDQFSVERPDGSNFTLKIRSTKLEDSAMYFCASSALAGGLSKNIQYFGAGTRLSVL.

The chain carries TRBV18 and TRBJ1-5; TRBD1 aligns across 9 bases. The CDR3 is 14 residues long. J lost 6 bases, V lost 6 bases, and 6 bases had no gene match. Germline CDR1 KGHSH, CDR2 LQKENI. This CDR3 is CASSGTGLGQPQHF. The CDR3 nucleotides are TGTGCCAGCTCCGGGACAGGGCTAGGTCAGCCCCAGCATTTT.

CDR3 nucleotides: TGTGCCAGCAGCTTGGGTTTCGGCGGGGGCCGATACCAAGAGACCCAGTACTTC. Its protein product is CASSLGFGGGRYQETQYF. This chain uses TRBV5-5 with TRBJ2-5; D perhaps matches TRBD2 (7 bases). V lost 0 bases and J 0 bases, leaving 18 bases between the germline ends. Germline V gene sequence: CDR1 SGHKS, CDR2 YYEKEE (reference sequence). The length of the CDR3 is 18 residues.

The CDR3 here is CASTLSGGAHEQFF. The DNA for the CDR3 is TGTGCCAGCACCCTTAGCGGGGGGGCCCATGAGCAGTTCTTC. The chain is built from TRBV11-2 and TRBJ2-1; 11 bases align to TRBD2. V was pared by 7 bases and J by 8 bases, with 7 bases of the junction left unmatched. The CDR3 runs 14 residues. CDR1 is SGHAT and CDR2 is FQNNGV in the germline V gene.

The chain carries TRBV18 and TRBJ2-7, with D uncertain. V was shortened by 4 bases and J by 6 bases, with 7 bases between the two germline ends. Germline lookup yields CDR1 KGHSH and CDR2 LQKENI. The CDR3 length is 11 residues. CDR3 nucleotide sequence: TGTGCCAGCTCACTCAGCCTCGAGCAGTACTTC. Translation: CASSLSLEQYF.

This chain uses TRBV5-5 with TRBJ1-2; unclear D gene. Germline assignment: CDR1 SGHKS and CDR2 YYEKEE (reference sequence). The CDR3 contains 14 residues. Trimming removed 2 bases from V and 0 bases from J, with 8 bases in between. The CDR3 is CASSFGGTNYGYTF. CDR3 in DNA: TGTGCCAGCAGCTTCGGCGGAACTAACTATGGCTACACCTTC.

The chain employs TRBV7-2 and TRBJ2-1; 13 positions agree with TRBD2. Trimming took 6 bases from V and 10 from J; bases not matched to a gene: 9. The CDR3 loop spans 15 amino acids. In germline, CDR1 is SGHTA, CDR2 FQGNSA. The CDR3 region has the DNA TGTGCCAGCAGGGGTGGGACTAGCGGGACGAGAGAGCAGTTCTTC. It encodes CASRGGTSGTREQFF.

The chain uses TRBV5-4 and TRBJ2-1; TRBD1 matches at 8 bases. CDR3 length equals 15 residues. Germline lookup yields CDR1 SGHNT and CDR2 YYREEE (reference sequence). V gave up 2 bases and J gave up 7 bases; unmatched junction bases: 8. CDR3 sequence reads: CASSLYQGAINEQFF. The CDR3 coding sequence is TGTGCCAGCAGCTTATATCAGGGGGCTATTAATGAGCAGTTCTTC. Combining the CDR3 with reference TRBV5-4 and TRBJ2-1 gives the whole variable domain ETGVTQSPTHLIKTRGQQVTLRCSSQSGHNTVSWYQQALGQGPQFIFQYYREEENGRGNFPPRFSGLQFPNYSSELNVNALELDDSALYLCASSLYQGAINEQFFGPGTRLTVL.